The entry below gives a single T cell receptor beta chain sequence along with its context. In TCRdb, the 5' RACE reads were re-called with MiXCR into one record per CDR3 protein. The data contain some 240,000 distinct CDR3 sequences, roughly 8% of them singletons. This specimen belongs to a study of identical twins. Trimming pared 0 bases from V and 5 bases from J, leaving 14 bases between. The CDR3 runs 14 residues. Germline V CDR1 and CDR2: DFQATT, SNEGSKA (reference sequence). The data were also submitted as part of a second study, on yellow fever vaccine responses in identical twins.

The rearrangement links TRBV20-1 to TRBJ2-7; D is uncertain. This receptor was identified in a woman between 18 and 29 years old in good health. Sequenced sample: CD8+ T cells sorted from blood. The DNA for the CDR3 is TGCAGTGCTAGAGATCTGGTTGGTGACAACGAGCAGTACTTC. As protein: CSARDLVGDNEQYF.